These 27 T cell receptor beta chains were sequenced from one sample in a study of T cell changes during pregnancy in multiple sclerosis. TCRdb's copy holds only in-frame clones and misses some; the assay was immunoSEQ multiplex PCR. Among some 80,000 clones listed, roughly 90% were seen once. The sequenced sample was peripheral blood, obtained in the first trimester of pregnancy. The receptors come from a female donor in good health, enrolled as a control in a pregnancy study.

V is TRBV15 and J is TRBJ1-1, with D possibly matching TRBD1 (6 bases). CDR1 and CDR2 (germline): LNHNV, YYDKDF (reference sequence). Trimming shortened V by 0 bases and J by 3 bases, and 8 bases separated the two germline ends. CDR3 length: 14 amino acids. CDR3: CATSRDPGDTEAFF. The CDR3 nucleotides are TGTGCCACCAGCAGAGATCCAGGGGACACTGAAGCTTTCTTT.

CDR3 sequence: CASRQLRQINQPQHF. In DNA, the CDR3 is TGTGCCAGCAGACAATTAAGACAAATCAATCAGCCCCAGCATTTT. The chain combines TRBV2 with TRBJ1-5, with D hard to call. CDR3 length equals 15 residues. Trimming left V 6 bases short and J 3 bases short, with 15 bases between. The germline gives CDR1 SNHLY, CDR2 FYNNEI.

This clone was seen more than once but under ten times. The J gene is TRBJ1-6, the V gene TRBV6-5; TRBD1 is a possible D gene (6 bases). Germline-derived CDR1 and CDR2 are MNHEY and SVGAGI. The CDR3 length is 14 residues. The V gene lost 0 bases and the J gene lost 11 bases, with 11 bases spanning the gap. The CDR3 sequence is CASSYSSQGPPLHF. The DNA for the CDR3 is TGTGCCAGCAGTTACTCGTCCCAGGGGCCACCCCTCCACTTT.

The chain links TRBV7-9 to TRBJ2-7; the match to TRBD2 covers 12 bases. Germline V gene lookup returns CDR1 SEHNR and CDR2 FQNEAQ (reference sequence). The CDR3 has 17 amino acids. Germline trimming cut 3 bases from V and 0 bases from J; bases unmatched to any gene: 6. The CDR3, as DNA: TGTGCCAGCAGCTTGGGACTAGCGGGCCTAAGCTCCTACGAGCAGTACTTC. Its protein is CASSLGLAGLSSYEQYF.

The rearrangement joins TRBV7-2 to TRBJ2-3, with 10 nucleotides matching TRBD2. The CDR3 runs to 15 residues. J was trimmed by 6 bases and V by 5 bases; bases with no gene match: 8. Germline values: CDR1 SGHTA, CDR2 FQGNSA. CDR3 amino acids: CASSRTSGAGDTQYF. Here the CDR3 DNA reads TGTGCCAGCAGCAGGACTAGCGGTGCGGGGGATACGCAGTATTTT.

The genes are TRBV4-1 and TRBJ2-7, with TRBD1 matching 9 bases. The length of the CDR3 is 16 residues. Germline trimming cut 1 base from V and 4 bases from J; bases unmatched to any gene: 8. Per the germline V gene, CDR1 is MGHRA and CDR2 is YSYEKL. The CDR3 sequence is CASSQGGPGTGYEQYF. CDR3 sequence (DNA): TGCGCCAGCAGCCAAGGGGGTCCCGGGACAGGGTACGAGCAGTACTTC.

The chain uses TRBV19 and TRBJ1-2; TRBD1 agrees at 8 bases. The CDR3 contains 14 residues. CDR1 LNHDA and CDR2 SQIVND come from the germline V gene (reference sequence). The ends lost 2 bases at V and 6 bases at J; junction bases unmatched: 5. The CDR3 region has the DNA TGTGCCAGTAGTATAAGGCAGGGGGCGGATGGCTACACCTTC. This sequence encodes CASSIRQGADGYTF.

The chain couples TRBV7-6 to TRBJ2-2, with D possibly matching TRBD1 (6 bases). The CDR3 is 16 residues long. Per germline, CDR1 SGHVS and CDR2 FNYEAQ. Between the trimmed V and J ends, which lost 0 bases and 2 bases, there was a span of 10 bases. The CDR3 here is CASSLAPGANTGELFF. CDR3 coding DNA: TGTGCCAGCAGCTTAGCCCCAGGGGCCAACACCGGGGAGCTGTTTTTT.

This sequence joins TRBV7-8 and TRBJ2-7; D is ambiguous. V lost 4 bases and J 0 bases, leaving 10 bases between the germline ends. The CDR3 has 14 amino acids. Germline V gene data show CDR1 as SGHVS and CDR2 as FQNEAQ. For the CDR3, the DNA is TGTGCCAGCAGCTCCACCAGGTCCTCCTACGAGCAGTACTTC. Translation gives CASSSTRSSYEQYF.

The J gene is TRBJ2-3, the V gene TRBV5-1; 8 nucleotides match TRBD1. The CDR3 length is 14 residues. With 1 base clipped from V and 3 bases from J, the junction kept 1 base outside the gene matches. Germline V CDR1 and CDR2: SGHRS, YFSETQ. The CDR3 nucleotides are TGCGCCAGCAGCTTGAGGGACAGGACAGATACGCAGTATTTT. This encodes CASSLRDRTDTQYF.

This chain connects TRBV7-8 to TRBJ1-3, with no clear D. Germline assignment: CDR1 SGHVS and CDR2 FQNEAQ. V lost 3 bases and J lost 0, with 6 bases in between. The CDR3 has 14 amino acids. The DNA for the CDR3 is TGTGCCAGCAGCTTCGGGTCCTCTGGAAACACCATATATTTT. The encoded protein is CASSFGSSGNTIYF. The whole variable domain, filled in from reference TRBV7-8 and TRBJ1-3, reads GAGVSQSPRYKVAKRGQDVALRCDPISGHVSLFWYQQALGQGPEFLTYFQNEAQLDKSGLPSDRFFAERPEGSVSTLKIQRTQQEDSAVYLCASSFGSSGNTIYFGEGSWLTVV.

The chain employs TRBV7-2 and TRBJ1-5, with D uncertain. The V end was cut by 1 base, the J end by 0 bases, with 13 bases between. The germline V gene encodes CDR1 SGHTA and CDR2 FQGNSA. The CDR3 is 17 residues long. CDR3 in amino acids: CASSLDGGRYSNQPQHF. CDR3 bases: TGTGCCAGCAGCTTAGATGGAGGCCGTTATAGCAATCAGCCCCAGCATTTT.

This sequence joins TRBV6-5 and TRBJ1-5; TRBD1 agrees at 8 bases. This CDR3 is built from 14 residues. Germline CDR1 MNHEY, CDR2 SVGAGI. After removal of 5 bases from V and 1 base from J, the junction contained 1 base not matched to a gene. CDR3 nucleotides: TGTGCCAGCAGTCGGACAGGGAGCAATCAGCCCCAGCATTTT. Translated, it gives CASSRTGSNQPQHF.

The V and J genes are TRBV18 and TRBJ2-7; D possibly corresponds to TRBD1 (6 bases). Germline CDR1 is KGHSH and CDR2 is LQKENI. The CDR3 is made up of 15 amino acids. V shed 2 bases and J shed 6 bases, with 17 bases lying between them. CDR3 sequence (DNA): TGTGCCAGCTCACCAAAGGGGGTAGGTCTGTCCGAGCAGTACTTC. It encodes CASSPKGVGLSEQYF.

Here the CDR3 reads CASRAARGARTSGRTSYNEQFF. DNA for the CDR3: TGTGCCAGCAGGGCGGCGCGGGGGGCCAGGACTAGCGGGAGGACCTCCTACAATGAGCAGTTCTTC. This chain connects TRBV2 to TRBJ2-1; 14 bases match TRBD2. The CDR3 extends over 22 amino acids. Germline V gene data show CDR1 as SNHLY and CDR2 as FYNNEI. V shed 6 bases and J 0 bases; nucleotides not matched to a gene: 19.

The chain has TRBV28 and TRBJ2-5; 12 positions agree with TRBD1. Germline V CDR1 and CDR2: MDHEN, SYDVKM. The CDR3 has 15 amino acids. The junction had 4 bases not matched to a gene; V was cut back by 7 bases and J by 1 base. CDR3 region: CASNRDRGPQETQYF. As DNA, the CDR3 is TGTGCCAGCAATAGGGACAGGGGGCCCCAAGAGACCCAGTACTTC.

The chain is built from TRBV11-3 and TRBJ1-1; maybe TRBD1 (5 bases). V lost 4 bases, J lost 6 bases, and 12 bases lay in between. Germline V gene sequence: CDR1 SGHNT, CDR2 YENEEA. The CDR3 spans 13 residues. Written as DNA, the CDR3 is TGTGCCAGCAGCTCCCGTCGGGGGGCTGAAGCTTTCTTT. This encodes CASSSRRGAEAFF.

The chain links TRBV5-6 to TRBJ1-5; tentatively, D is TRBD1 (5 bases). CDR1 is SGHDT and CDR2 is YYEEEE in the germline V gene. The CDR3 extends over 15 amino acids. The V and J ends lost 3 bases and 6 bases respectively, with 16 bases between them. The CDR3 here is CASSSFNGGGQPQHF. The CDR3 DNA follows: TGTGCCAGCAGCTCCTTTAATGGGGGAGGTCAGCCCCAGCATTTT.

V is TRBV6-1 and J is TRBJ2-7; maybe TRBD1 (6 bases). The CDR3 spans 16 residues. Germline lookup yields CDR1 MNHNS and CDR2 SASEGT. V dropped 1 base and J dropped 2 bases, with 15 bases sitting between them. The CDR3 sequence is CASSEEGDPPTYEQYF. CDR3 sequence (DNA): TGTGCCAGCAGTGAAGAGGGGGACCCTCCCACCTACGAGCAGTACTTC.

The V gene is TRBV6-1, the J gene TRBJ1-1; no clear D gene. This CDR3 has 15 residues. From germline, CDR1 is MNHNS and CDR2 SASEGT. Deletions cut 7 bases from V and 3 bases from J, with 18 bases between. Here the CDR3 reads CASNPTGLLYTEAFF. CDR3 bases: TGTGCCAGCAACCCTACGGGTCTCCTTTACACTGAAGCTTTCTTT.

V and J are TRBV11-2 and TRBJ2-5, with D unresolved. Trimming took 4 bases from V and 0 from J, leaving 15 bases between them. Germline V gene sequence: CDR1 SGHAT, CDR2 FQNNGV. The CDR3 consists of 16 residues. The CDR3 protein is CASSSGLRRYQETQYF. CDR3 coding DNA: TGTGCCAGCAGCTCGGGTCTAAGACGGTACCAAGAGACCCAGTACTTC.

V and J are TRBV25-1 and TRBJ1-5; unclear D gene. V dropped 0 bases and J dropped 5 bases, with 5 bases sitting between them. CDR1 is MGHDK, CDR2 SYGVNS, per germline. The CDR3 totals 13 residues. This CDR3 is CASSEYTDQPQHF. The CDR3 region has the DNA TGTGCCAGCAGTGAATACACAGATCAGCCCCAGCATTTT.

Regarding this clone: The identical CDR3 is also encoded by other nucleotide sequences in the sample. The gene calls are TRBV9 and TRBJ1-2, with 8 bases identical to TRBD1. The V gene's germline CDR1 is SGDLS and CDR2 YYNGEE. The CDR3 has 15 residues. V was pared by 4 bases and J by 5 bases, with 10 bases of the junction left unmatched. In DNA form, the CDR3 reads TGTGCCAGCAGCCCACGGACAGGGACAAATTATGGCTACACCTTC. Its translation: CASSPRTGTNYGYTF.

The CDR3 region is CASSRLAGEGGETQYF. For the CDR3, the DNA is TGTGCCAGCAGCCGACTAGCGGGAGAGGGGGGTGAGACCCAGTACTTC. This chain links TRBV9 with TRBJ2-5; 12 bases line up with TRBD2. V lost 4 bases and J lost 5; bases outside the gene matches: 9. The CDR3 covers 16 residues. Germline CDR1 and CDR2: SGDLS and YYNGEE. Combining the CDR3 with reference TRBV9 and TRBJ2-5 gives the whole variable domain DSGVTQTPKHLITATGQRVTLRCSPRSGDLSVYWYQQSLDQGLQFLIQYYNGEERAKGNILERFSAQQFPDLHSELNLSSLELGDSALYFCASSRLAGEGGETQYFGPGTRLLVL.

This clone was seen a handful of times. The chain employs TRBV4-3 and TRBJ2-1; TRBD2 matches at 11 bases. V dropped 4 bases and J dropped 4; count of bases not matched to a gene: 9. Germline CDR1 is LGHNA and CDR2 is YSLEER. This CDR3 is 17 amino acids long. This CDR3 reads CASSRDFSSGGYNEQFF. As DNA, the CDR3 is TGCGCCAGCAGCCGTGACTTTTCTAGCGGGGGGTACAATGAGCAGTTCTTC.

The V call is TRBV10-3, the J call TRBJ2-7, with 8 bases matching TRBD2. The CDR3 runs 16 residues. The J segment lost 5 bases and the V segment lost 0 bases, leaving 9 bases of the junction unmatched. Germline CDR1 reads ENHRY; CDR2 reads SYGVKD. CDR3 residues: CAISESSAGGLDEQYF. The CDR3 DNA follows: TGTGCCATCAGTGAGTCGTCGGCGGGGGGCCTGGACGAGCAGTACTTC.

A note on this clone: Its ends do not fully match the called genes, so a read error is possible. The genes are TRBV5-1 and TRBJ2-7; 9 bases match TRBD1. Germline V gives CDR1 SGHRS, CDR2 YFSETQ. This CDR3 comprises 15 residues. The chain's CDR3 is CASVPGTGSPYEQYF. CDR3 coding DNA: TGCGCCAGCGTACCCGGGACAGGGTCCCCCTATGAGCAGTACTTC.